The 16 T cell receptor beta chains reported below all come from one sample, sequenced in a study of metastatic and nonmetastatic thyroid tumors (dated by TCRdb to about 2020). No patient had received any treatment before thyroid surgery. Library preparation used PCR. This sample was sequenced with an Illumina HiSeq 4000. TCRdb handled the public reads itself, with Q25 trimming in fastp and clone calling in MiXCR, and kept productive beta chains. In all, the sample holds about 27,000 clones, and about 12% of those were seen once. Of the sample, roughly 17% falls within the top ten clones. Sequenced sample: blood. The receptors derive from a female donor with papillary thyroid cancer or a benign thyroid nodule (not recorded which). Some clones in this sample may be carry-over from other donors' samples.

Ten or more counts support this clone. Because the CDR3 is missing its conserved closing phenylalanine or tryptophan, this is likely a read error. V and J are TRBV5-4 and TRBJ2-2, with 7 positions matching TRBD2. CDR1 is SGHNT and CDR2 is YYREEE in the germline V gene (reference sequence). The ends lost 0 bases at V and 4 bases at J; junction bases unmatched: 9. The CDR3 runs 17 residues. In nucleotides, the CDR3 is TGTGCCAGCAGCTTGGCCTACGGACTAGACGTCACCGGGGAGCTGTTTATT. Amino acids: CASSLAYGLDVTGELFI.

In its sample, this clone was seen many times. The chain has TRBV30 and TRBJ1-1, with 10 bases fitting TRBD1. V shed 4 bases and J 10 bases; nucleotides not matched to a gene: 6. Germline values: CDR1 GTSNPN, CDR2 SVGIG (reference sequence). The CDR3 loop spans 12 amino acids. CDR3 sequence (DNA): TGTGCCTGGAAGAAGGGGGACAGGGGAGCTTTCTTT. As protein: CAWKKGDRGAFF.

This clone was detected many times. This rearrangement joins TRBV3-1 to TRBJ2-7; D perhaps matches TRBD1 (6 bases). The CDR3 extends over 16 amino acids. In germline, CDR1 is LGHDT, CDR2 YNNKEL (reference sequence). V lost 0 bases, J lost 9 bases, and 21 bases lay in between. CDR3 amino acids: CASSQEGSQGIMGQYF. The CDR3, as DNA: TGTGCCAGCAGCCAAGAGGGTTCACAGGGTATTATGGGGCAGTACTTC.

As concerns this clone: This may be a read error: a much more frequent sequence differs by one nucleotide. The CDR3 carries no conserved terminal phenylalanine or tryptophan, so it likely arises from a read error. This chain joins TRBV5-1 and TRBJ2-5; D is unresolved. Trimming cost V 0 bases and J 2 bases, with 8 bases left between them. The CDR3 extends over 14 amino acids. The germline gives CDR1 SGHRS, CDR2 YFSETQ. CDR3 loop: CASSLEPLQETQYS. DNA of the CDR3: TGCGCCAGCAGCTTGGAGCCCCTACAAGAGACCCAGTACTCC.

This clone was recorded at least ten times. V usage is TRBV9 and J usage is TRBJ2-7; possibly TRBD2 for D (7 bases). Germline-derived CDR1 and CDR2 are SGDLS and YYNGEE. The ends were cut back, 0 bases at V and 4 bases at J, with 14 bases in the middle. The CDR3 is 15 residues long. The CDR3 protein is CASSVGGGARYEQYF. The CDR3 nucleotides read TGTGCCAGCAGCGTAGGTGGGGGGGCGCGGTACGAGCAGTACTTC.

The table lists this clone with many counts. The rearrangement joins TRBV6-2 or TRBV6-3 to TRBJ2-1, with TRBD2 matching 12 bases. V trimming: 8 bases; J trimming: 10 bases; junction bases outside the gene matches: 6. This CDR3 is built from 13 residues. Germline V lookup: CDR1 MNHEY, CDR2 SVGEGT. Written as DNA, the CDR3 is TGTGCCAGCCGGACTAGCGGGATCAGGGAGCAGTTCTTC. Translated, it gives CASRTSGIREQFF.

This chain connects TRBV4-2 to TRBJ1-2; D uncertain. The ends were cut back, 0 bases at V and 4 bases at J, with 15 bases in the middle. The CDR3 sequence is 16 residues long. Germline V gives CDR1 LGHNA, CDR2 YNFKEQ. In nucleotides, the CDR3 is TGTGCCAGCAGCCAAGATTTTTGTACAGCCCTCTATGGCTACACCTTC. Protein product: CASSQDFCTALYGYTF.

The chain joins TRBV6-2 or TRBV6-3 to TRBJ2-2; D is tentatively TRBD1 or TRBD2 (5 bases each). CDR1 and CDR2 (germline): MNHEY, SVGEGT. V lost 2 bases, J lost 6 bases, and 7 bases lay in between. The CDR3 covers 13 residues. CDR3 amino acids: CASSYQGAGELFF. The CDR3 DNA follows: TGTGCCAGCAGTTACCAGGGAGCCGGGGAGCTGTTTTTT.

For this clone: A much larger clone is a single base away; this may be a read error. Other DNA sequences in the sample encode the same CDR3. V and J are TRBV10-2 and TRBJ1-2, with D perhaps TRBD1 (6 bases). This CDR3 is 12 amino acids long. CDR1 is WSHSY, CDR2 SAAADI, per germline. As DNA, the CDR3 is TGCGCCAGCAGTTACAGGGCCTATGGCTACACATTC. Protein: CASSYRAYGYTF.

This clone was counted at least ten times. This chain uses TRBV3-1 with TRBJ2-2; D might be TRBD1 (6 bases). This CDR3 contains 15 residues. The V gene lost 1 base and the J gene lost 5 bases, with 11 bases spanning the gap. Germline assignment: CDR1 LGHDT and CDR2 YNNKEL (reference sequence). The CDR3 bases are TGTGCCAGCAGCCAAGGGCCGAGGGGGACCGGGGAGCTGTTTTTT. Its protein product is CASSQGPRGTGELFF.

The chain combines TRBV6-2 or TRBV6-3 with TRBJ1-2, with no clear D. V lost 2 bases to trimming and J lost 7 bases, with 20 bases between them. Germline lookup yields CDR1 MNHEY and CDR2 SVGEGT. The CDR3 is made up of 16 amino acids. The CDR3 loop is CASSYRPAPREGGYTF. The CDR3 DNA reads TGTGCCAGCAGTTACAGGCCGGCGCCAAGGGAAGGTGGCTACACCTTC.

This clone was observed at least ten times. The rearrangement uses TRBV10-3 and TRBJ2-2; a possible D gene is TRBD2 (5 bases). CDR1 ENHRY and CDR2 SYGVKD come from the germline V gene. This CDR3 region has 14 residues. Trimming left V 2 bases short and J 3 bases short, with 7 bases between. The CDR3: CAISERGDTGELFF. CDR3 coding DNA: TGTGCCATCAGTGAGCGGGGAGACACCGGGGAGCTGTTTTTT.

This clone was counted at least ten times. The genes are TRBV10-3 and TRBJ2-1, with D perhaps matching TRBD1 or TRBD2 (5 bases each). V was clipped by 6 bases and J by 0 bases, with 12 bases between them. Per the germline V gene, CDR1 is ENHRY and CDR2 is SYGVKD. This CDR3 is 15 amino acids long. The CDR3 sequence is CAIRRGLDSYNEQFF. The CDR3 region has the DNA TGTGCCATCAGGAGGGGTTTGGACTCCTACAATGAGCAGTTCTTC.

In this sample, this clone turned up many times. This chain links TRBV9 with TRBJ2-1; 8 nucleotides line up with TRBD1. J was trimmed by 4 bases and V by 3 bases; bases with no gene match: 9. Germline CDR1 reads SGDLS; CDR2 reads YYNGEE. The CDR3 is 16 amino acids. The CDR3 nucleotides read TGTGCCAGCAGCGGACACGACAGGGGAGAATACAATGAGCAGTTCTTC. This gives the protein CASSGHDRGEYNEQFF.

This clone was detected ten times or more. V is TRBV7-8 and J is TRBJ2-7; D may be TRBD1 (6 bases). The CDR3 is made up of 15 amino acids. Trimming removed 0 bases at V and 0 bases at J, with 9 bases between. The V gene's germline CDR1 is SGHVS and CDR2 FQNEAQ. CDR3 in amino acids: CASSLAGARSYEQYF. Here the CDR3 DNA reads TGTGCCAGCAGCTTAGCGGGGGCCCGCTCCTACGAGCAGTACTTC.

This clone was seen repeatedly, ten times or more. This sequence joins TRBV5-1 and TRBJ2-7; no clear D. Trimming took off 1 base at V and 5 bases at J, with 19 bases between the two ends. This CDR3 has 16 amino acids. CDR1 is SGHRS and CDR2 is YFSETQ in the germline V gene. CDR3 DNA: TGCGCCAGCAGCTTGAATTGGGATCGGCGCAGGAACGAGCAGTACTTC. It yields the protein CASSLNWDRRRNEQYF.